This T cell receptor (beta chain) was observed in a study of T-cell reconstitution after alpha-beta-depleted transplantation in children (TCRdb year 2016). At the level of the whole study: The study quantitatively tracked T-cell immune reconstitution after TCRalphabeta/CD19-depleted allogeneic hematopoietic cell transplantation in children using TCR repertoire profiling.

Comment on this clonotype: Its antigen is currently not known. Per-nucleotide qualities are absent, and no much larger clonotype sits a single base away.

Library prep was done by PCR. The instrument given in TCRdb is Illumina HiSeq 2500. TCR libraries were prepared with molecular barcoding, using unique molecular identifiers to normalize TCRbeta repertoire quantification. TCRdb reworked the public reads: Q25 trimming with fastp, MiXCR clone assembly, productive beta chains retained. CDR3 protein duplicates are merged, each entry listing the most common genes and DNA. Here the sample has fewer than 700,000 distinct CDR3 sequences; under 15% occur a single time. The ten largest clones take up roughly 2.3% of the sample. Overall results and qualifications from the work: The apparently early recovery of alphabetaT-cell counts about two months after transplant reportedly depended on only several hundred rapidly expanded clones that came from non-depleted graft cells. Over the following months the frequencies of hyperexpanded clones went down, and after one year T-cell counts and TCRbeta diversity were mostly credited to newly produced T cells. The high TCRbeta diversity at day 60 in some patients was ascribed to recipient T cells and intrathymic progenitors that had survived conditioning.

The CDR3 goes from the cysteine to the phenylalanine over 15 residues. The read is trimmed to its CDR3 DNA, 45 bases read in frame from base 1. Unmatched junction bases come to 4, with V trimmed by 3 bases and J by 2 bases. CDR1 and CDR2 were assigned from the germline V gene as SNHLY and FYNNEI. The treatment or condition tag for this specimen amounts to: allogeneic hematopoietic cell transplantation with graft depleted of TCRalphabeta T cells and CD19 B cells. Transplant recipients were children who received TCRalphabeta/CD19-depleted allogeneic hematopoietic cell grafts. This receptor chain uses TRBV2 and TRBJ2-3; 8 central nucleotides agree with TRBD2. The TCR originated in a male patient younger than 18 who had a stem cell transplant for acute myeloid leukemia, so the T cells may come from the graft donor. This material consisted of PBMCs, mostly from graft donor cells, taken 360 days after TCRalphabeta/CD19-depleted stem cell transplant. Here the CDR3 is given as CASSDLAGPTDTQYF. The sequenced DNA is TGTGCCAGCAGTGATCTAGCGGGCCCCACAGATACGCAGTATTTT.